The source of this T cell receptor beta chain is a study of PD-1 blockade in classical Hodgkin lymphoma. The time point was: newly diagnosed, previously untreated cHL patient sample. Magnetic negative selection was used to purify CD4+ T cells from thawed PBMCs. As a comparison, the study used PBMCs from newly diagnosed, untreated classical Hodgkin lymphoma. Germline V CDR1 and CDR2: SGHRS, YFSETQ. The CDR3 length is 13 residues. Germline trimming cut 4 bases from V and 5 bases from J; bases unmatched to any gene: 1. Study conclusions and caveats: Repertoires differed for reasons still undefined, possibly disease activity or prior therapy. At baseline, newly diagnosed patients reportedly showed less TCR diversity than healthy donors.

This clone was recorded only once. Its antigen is not identified. Sequencing used immunoSEQ multiplex PCR; TCRdb keeps in-frame clones, though not all of them. The data show about 30,000 clones, 88% seen once. This sequence was found in a human donor with classical Hodgkin lymphoma. Input material: CD4+ T cells from blood. The rearrangement links TRBV5-1 to TRBJ1-1, with TRBD1 matching over 11 bases. Here the CDR3 reads CASSGDRGTEAFF. The CDR3 region has the DNA TGCGCCAGCAGCGGGGACAGGGGGACTGAAGCTTTCTTT.